These 2 T cell receptor beta chains originate from one sample sequenced in a study of shared clonotypes between healthy human individuals. Produced via immunoSEQ multiplex PCR; TCRdb's table is partial and in-frame only. The data hold under 2,000,000 clones, with about 94% observed a single time. Terminally differentiated effector memory CD45RA+ cells were excluded from the naive CD8 cells, which were CD45RO-negative and positively selected for CCR7. The source material was naive CD8+ T cells sorted from blood. The origin of the receptors is a man younger than 30 in good health.

The rearrangement uses TRBV30 and TRBJ1-2; D not certain. CDR1 and CDR2 from the germline V gene are GTSNPN and SVGIG (reference sequence). This CDR3 spans 12 amino acids. Trimming pared 3 bases from V and 6 bases from J, leaving 11 bases between. The CDR3 loop is CAWSPTEHGYTF. CDR3 nucleotide sequence: TGTGCCTGGAGCCCAACCGAGCATGGCTACACCTTC.

The V gene is TRBV27, the J gene TRBJ2-3; D unclear. The germline V and J ends were trimmed by 2 bases and 1 base, with 13 bases remaining between them. The length of the CDR3 is 16 residues. Germline CDR1 and CDR2: MNHEY and SMNVEV (reference sequence). The CDR3 protein is CASSLIQVVGTDTQYF. The CDR3 DNA reads as TGTGCCAGCAGTTTAATTCAGGTGGTGGGCACAGATACGCAGTATTTT.